The present entry profiles one T cell receptor (beta chain) with its context. The antigen is not known. The data belong to a study of shared clonotypes between healthy human individuals. Genomic DNA per cell subset filled all wells of several immunoSEQ plates. Repertoires were generated with immunoSEQ multiplex PCR, while TCRdb's copy carries only in-frame clones and drops some. The data contain 2.3 million or so clones, 93% of them seen just once; the ten biggest clones take up about 0.39%. J lost 4 bases, V lost 2 bases, and 2 bases had no gene match. The CDR3 totals 12 residues. Germline V lookup: CDR1 GTSNPN, CDR2 SVGIG (reference sequence). The study, taken as a whole, reports: Generally, naive subsets came out with larger estimated richness than memory subsets. A reduction in generation probabilities was seen for non-shared clonotypes relative to those shared by all four donors. At large depth, rarefaction still showed sorted-subset sequencing to be incomplete.

The chain joins TRBV30 to TRBJ2-7, with 7 bases fitting TRBD1. This TCR came from a man younger than 30 in good health. Some clones in this sample may be carry-over from other donors' samples. The sequenced material came from naive CD4+ T cells from PBMCs. Noted subset: CD45RA+ positively selected. For the CDR3, the DNA is TGTGCCTGGAGTTCGGGACAGTACGAGCAGTACTTC. This encodes CAWSSGQYEQYF.